This T cell receptor beta chain was recorded in a study of T cell repertoires in cytomegalovirus infection. Study summary: Public TCR beta signatures marked donors with CMV infection and the matching HLA.

Points from the study as a whole: In two of eight donors, the top clonotype was HLA-C-restricted CMV-specific.

This CDR3 comprises 13 residues. Per germline, CDR1 LGHNA and CDR2 YSLEER. Between the trimmed V and J ends, which lost 0 bases and 12 bases, there was a span of 11 bases. This clonotype turned up a few times. Antigen: not known. TCRdb reprocessed the reads via MiXCR and lists one record per CDR3 protein. Among roughly 500,000 distinct CDR3 sequences listed, 30% to 35% were seen once. This receptor was taken from a human donor in good health (CMV status not recorded). Some clones in this sample may be carry-over from other donors' samples. The chain carries TRBV4-3 and TRBJ1-4, with D tentatively TRBD1 (6 bases). This specimen was cultured PBMCs, taken from culture after CMV antigen stimulation. The chain's CDR3 is CASSQDNWTELFF. As DNA, the CDR3 is TGCGCCAGCAGCCAAGATAATTGGACAGAACTGTTTTTT.